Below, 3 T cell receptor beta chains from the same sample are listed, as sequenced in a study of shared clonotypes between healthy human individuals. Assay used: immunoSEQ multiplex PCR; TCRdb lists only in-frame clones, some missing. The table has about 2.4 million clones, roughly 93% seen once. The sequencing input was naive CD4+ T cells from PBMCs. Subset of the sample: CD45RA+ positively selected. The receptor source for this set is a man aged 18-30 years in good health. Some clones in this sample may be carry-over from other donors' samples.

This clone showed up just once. CDR3 in DNA: TGTGCCAGCAGTTTATCGTGGGGGGTACGATCTGAAGCTTTCTTT. Residues: CASSLSWGVRSEAFF. The genes are TRBV27 and TRBJ1-1; D might be TRBD1 (5 bases). Trimming removed 0 bases at V and 6 bases at J, with 14 bases between. The CDR3 extends over 15 amino acids. The germline CDR1 and CDR2 sequences are MNHEY and SMNVEV (reference sequence).

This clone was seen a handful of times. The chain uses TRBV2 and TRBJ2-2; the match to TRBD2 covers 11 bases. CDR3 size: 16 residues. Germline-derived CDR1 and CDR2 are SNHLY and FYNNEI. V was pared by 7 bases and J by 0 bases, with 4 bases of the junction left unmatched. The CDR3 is CASIKLAGANTGELFF. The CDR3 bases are TGTGCCAGCATTAAACTAGCGGGGGCGAACACCGGGGAGCTGTTTTTT. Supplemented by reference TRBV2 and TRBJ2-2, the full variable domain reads EPEVTQTPSHQVTQMGQEVILRCVPISNHLYFYWYRQILGQKVEFLVSFYNNEISEKSEIFDDQFSVERPDGSNFTLKIRSTKLEDSAMYFCASIKLAGANTGELFFGEGSRLTVL.

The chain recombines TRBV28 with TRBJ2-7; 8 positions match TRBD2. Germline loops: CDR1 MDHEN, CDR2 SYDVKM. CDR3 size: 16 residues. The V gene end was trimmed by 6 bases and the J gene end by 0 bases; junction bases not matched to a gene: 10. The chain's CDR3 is CASSPHGRGYSYEQYF. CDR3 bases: TGTGCCAGCAGCCCCCACGGGAGGGGGTACTCCTACGAGCAGTACTTC.